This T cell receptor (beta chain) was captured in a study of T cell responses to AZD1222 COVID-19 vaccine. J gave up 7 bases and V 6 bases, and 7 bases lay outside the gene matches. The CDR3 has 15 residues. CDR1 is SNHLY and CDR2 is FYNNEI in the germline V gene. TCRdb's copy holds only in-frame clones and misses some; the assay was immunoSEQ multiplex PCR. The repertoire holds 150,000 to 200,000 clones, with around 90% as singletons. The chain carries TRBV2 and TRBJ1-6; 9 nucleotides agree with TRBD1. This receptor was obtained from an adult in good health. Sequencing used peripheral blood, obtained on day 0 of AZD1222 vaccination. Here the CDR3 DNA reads TGTGCCAGCAGCTTGGAGACAGGGGGGAATTCACCCCTCCACTTT. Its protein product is CASSLETGGNSPLHF.